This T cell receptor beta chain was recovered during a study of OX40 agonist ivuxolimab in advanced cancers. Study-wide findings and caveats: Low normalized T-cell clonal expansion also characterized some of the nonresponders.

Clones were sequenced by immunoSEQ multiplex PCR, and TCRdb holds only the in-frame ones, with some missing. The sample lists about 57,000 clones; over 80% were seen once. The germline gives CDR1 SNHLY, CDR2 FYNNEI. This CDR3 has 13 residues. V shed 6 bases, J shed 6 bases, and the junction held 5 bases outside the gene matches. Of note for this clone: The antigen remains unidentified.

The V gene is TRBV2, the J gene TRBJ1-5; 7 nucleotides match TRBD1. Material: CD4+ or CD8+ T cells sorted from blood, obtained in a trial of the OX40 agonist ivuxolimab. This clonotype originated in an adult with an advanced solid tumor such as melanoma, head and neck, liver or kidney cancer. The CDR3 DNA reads TGTGCCAGCAGCGGCACAGGGGTTCAGCCCCAGCATTTT. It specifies CASSGTGVQPQHF.